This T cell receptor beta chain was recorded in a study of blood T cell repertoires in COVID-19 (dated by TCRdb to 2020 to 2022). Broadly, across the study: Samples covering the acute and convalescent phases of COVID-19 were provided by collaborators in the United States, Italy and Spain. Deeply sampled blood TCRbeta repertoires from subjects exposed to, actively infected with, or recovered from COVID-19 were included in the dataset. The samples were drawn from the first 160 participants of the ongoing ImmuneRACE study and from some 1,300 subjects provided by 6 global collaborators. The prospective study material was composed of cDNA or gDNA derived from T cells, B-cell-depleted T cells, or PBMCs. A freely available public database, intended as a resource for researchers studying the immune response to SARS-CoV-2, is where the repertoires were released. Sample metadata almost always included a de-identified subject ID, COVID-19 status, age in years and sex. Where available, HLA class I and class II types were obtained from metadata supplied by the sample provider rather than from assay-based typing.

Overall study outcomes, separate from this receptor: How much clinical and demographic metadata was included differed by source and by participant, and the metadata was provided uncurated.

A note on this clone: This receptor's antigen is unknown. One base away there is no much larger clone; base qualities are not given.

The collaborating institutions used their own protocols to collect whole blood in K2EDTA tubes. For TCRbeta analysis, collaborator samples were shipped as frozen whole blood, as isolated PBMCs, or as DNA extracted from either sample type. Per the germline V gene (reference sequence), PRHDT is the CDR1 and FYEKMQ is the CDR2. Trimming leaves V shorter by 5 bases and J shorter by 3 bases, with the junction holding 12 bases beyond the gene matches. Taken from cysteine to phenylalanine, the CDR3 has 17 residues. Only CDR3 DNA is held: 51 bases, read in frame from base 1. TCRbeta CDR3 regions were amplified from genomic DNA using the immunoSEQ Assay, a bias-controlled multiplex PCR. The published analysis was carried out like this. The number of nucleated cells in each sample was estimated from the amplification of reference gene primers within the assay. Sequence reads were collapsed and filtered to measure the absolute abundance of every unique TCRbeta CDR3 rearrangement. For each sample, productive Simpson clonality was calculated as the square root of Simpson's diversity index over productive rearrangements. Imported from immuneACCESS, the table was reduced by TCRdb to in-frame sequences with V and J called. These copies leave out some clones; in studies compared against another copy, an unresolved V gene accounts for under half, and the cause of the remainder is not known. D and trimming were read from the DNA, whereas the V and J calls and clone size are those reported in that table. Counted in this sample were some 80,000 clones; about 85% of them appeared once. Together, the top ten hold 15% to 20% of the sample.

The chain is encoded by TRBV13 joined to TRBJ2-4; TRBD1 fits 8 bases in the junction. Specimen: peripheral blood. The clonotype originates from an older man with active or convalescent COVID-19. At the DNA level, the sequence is TGTGCCAGCAGCCCTGACGGCGGACAGGGAGTCAAAAACATTCAGTACTTC. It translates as CASSPDGGQGVKNIQYF.